Listed below are T cell receptor beta chains from one sample, sequenced in a study of regulatory T cells in long-lasting Graves disease. TCRdb reanalysed the multiplex PCR reads using MiXCR and keeps one entry per CDR3 protein. The table lists more than 300,000 distinct CDR3 sequences, 20% of them singletons. The specimen was peripheral blood mononuclear cells (PBMCs), collected when the disease was refractory, from a patient treated with antithyroid drugs. The receptors originated from a female donor with Graves disease. CDR3s include the opening cysteine and the closing phenylalanine or tryptophan. A D gene is named only where the DNA matches it firmly. Size tells how often a clone was seen (once, few, many) or the class of an expanded clone, and some rows leave it out.

TRBV12-3/TRBV12-4	TRBJ1-6	many	-	TGTGCCAGCAGTTTTGAGGGCGCGGATAATTCACCCCTCCACTTT	CASSFEGADNSPLHF
TRBV9	TRBJ2-2	-	TRBD2	TGTGCCAGCAGCGCCGGGACTAGCTTAACCGGGGAGCTGTTTTTT	CASSAGTSLTGELFF
TRBV6-1	TRBJ1-5	-	TRBD1	TGTGCCAGCAGTCTGCTTGGACAGGAGCAAAGACCCCAGCATTTT	CASSLLGQEQRPQHF
TRBV6-1	TRBJ1-2	many	TRBD1	TGTGCCAGCGGGAGACAGGGGGACTATGGCTACACCTTC	CASGRQGDYGYTF
TRBV28	TRBJ1-2	many	-	TGTGCCAGCAGTTTTGCAGGGGATGCCTATGGCTACACCTTC	CASSFAGDAYGYTF
TRBV7-2	TRBJ2-6	few	TRBD1	TGTGCCAGCAGCTCGAGGACAGGGGGCTTCTCTGGGGCCAACGTCCTGACTTTC	CASSSRTGGFSGANVLTF
TRBV6-5	TRBJ2-7	-	-	TGTGCCAGCATTCGCCGGGACACGTACGAGCAGTACTTC	CASIRRDTYEQYF
TRBV18	TRBJ2-7	many	-	TGTGCCAGCTCACCGGCCGCCTGGAGCGAGCAGTACTTC	CASSPAAWSEQYF
TRBV19	TRBJ2-6	few	-	TGTGCCAGTAGTAAAGGGTCTGGGGCCAACGTCCTGACTTTC	CASSKGSGANVLTF
TRBV20-1	TRBJ2-5	-	TRBD1	TGCAGTGGCCTAATCAGGGGGCGGGAAGAGACCCAGTACTTC	CSGLIRGREETQYF
TRBV12-3/TRBV12-4	TRBJ1-5	many	-	TGTGCCAGCAGTTTAATAGGGGTTGTACAGCCCCAGCATTTT	CASSLIGVVQPQHF
TRBV4-1	TRBJ1-1	-	TRBD1	TGCGCCAGCAGCCAAAGACTCCCGGGACAGGGGGTGGTTGGCGGCACTGAAGCTTTCTTT	CASSQRLPGQGVVGGTEAFF
TRBV7-3	TRBJ2-2	many	-	TGTGCCAGCAGCAGACAGGGAGGGGACGGGGAGCTGTTTTTT	CASSRQGGDGELFF
TRBV2	TRBJ1-2	-	TRBD1	TGTGCCAGCAGCGGAGACAGGGCCGGTGGCTACACCTTC	CASSGDRAGGYTF
TRBV2	TRBJ2-1	few	TRBD2	TGTGCCAGCAGTGATTGGGGACTAGCAGGATTTGAGCAGTTCTTC	CASSDWGLAGFEQFF
TRBV7-9	TRBJ1-2	many	TRBD1	TGTGCCAGCAGCGGACAGGGTTTAGGCTACACCTTC	CASSGQGLGYTF
TRBV27	TRBJ1-6	-	-	TGTGCCAGCAGTCTAAGGACGGACCGACCTACTAATAATTCACCCCTCCACTTT	CASSLRTDRPTNNSPLHF
TRBV7-9	TRBJ2-2	-	-	TGTGCCAGCAGCCTCCTTTGGCGAGGTGGCGAACGGAACACCGGGGAGCTGTTTTTT	CASSLLWRGGERNTGELFF
TRBV12-3/TRBV12-4	TRBJ2-7	many	-	TGTGCCAGCAGTTTAAATACGGGAGCCAGTGAGCAGTACTTC	CASSLNTGASEQYF
TRBV6-5	TRBJ2-5	few	TRBD2	TGTGCCAGCAGTTACGATCGCCCGTGGTTGGGACTAGCGGGAAAGACCCAGTACTTC	CASSYDRPWLGLAGKTQYF
TRBV30	TRBJ2-5	many	-	TGTGCCTGGAGAGGATTAGCAGAGACCCAGTACTTC	CAWRGLAETQYF
TRBV28	TRBJ2-1	-	-	TGTGCCAGCAGTGCGGGCGGCCCAAACAATGAGCAGTTCTTC	CASSAGGPNNEQFF
TRBV6-1	TRBJ1-3	-	-	TGTGCCAGCAGTCCCCGGGGTCTGAACACCATATATTTT	CASSPRGLNTIYF
TRBV11-2	TRBJ2-4	few	-	TGTGCCAGCAGCGCGGACAAAAACATTCAGTACTTC	CASSADKNIQYF
TRBV29-1	TRBJ2-3	-	-	TGCAGCGCCCTAGTGGGGGGCCAGACAGATACGCAGTATTTT	CSALVGGQTDTQYF
TRBV20-1	TRBJ1-5	once	-	TGCAGTGCTAGGAGAGCAGGGAGAAATCCCCTTAGCAATCAGCCCCAGCATTTT	CSARRAGRNPLSNQPQHF
TRBV29-1	TRBJ2-5	-	-	TGCAGCATACGACAGGCCATGGAGACCCAGTACTTC	CSIRQAMETQYF
TRBV12-3/TRBV12-4	TRBJ1-4	few	-	TGTGCCAGCAGAATACAGGGTGCGGGTGAAAAACTGTTTTTT	CASRIQGAGEKLFF
TRBV12-3/TRBV12-4	TRBJ2-1	few	-	TGTGCCAGCAGTGCTACTAGCCGGACCTACAATGAGCAGTTCTTC	CASSATSRTYNEQFF
TRBV15	TRBJ2-1	-	-	TGTGCCACCAGCAGAGAGACCGACAATGAGCAGTTCTTC	CATSRETDNEQFF
TRBV28	TRBJ2-7	-	TRBD2	TGTGCCAGCAGTTGGGGGGGGACGACCCCCTACGAGCAGTACTTC	CASSWGGTTPYEQYF
TRBV20-1	TRBJ1-5	many	TRBD1	TGCAGTGCTAGAGATTTTGCGCAGGGGGAACAGCCCCAGCATTTT	CSARDFAQGEQPQHF
TRBV7-2	TRBJ2-7	many	-	TGTGCCAGCAGCCGGGACGCAGGGAATTCCTACGAGCAGTACTTC	CASSRDAGNSYEQYF
TRBV19	TRBJ1-6	-	-	TGTGCCAGTAGTCTCATGGCGACAGATATCTCACCCCTCCACTTT	CASSLMATDISPLHF
TRBV6-1	TRBJ1-5	-	TRBD1	TGTGCCAGCAGTACCGCCGGACAGGGATTATGTAATCAGCCCCAGCATTTT	CASSTAGQGLCNQPQHF
TRBV19	TRBJ1-2	many	TRBD1	TGTGCCAGTAGTATGCGGACAGGTCAGGCTAACTATGGCTACACCTTC	CASSMRTGQANYGYTF
TRBV2	TRBJ1-1	-	-	TGTGCCAGCAGAGAATTACAGGGCGTGAGCACTGAAGCCTTCTTT	CASRELQGVSTEAFF
TRBV3-1	TRBJ1-6	many	-	TGTGCCAGCAGCCATGTCAGCCCGAATTCACCCCTCCACTTT	CASSHVSPNSPLHF
TRBV11-2	TRBJ2-7	many	TRBD2	TGTGCCAGCAGCTTACGGGGACTAGTGTTTGGCGACGAGCAGTACTTC	CASSLRGLVFGDEQYF
TRBV7-9	TRBJ2-5	many	TRBD1	TGTGCCAGCAGCCTCTCCCGGGACAGTCAAGAGACCCAGTACTTC	CASSLSRDSQETQYF